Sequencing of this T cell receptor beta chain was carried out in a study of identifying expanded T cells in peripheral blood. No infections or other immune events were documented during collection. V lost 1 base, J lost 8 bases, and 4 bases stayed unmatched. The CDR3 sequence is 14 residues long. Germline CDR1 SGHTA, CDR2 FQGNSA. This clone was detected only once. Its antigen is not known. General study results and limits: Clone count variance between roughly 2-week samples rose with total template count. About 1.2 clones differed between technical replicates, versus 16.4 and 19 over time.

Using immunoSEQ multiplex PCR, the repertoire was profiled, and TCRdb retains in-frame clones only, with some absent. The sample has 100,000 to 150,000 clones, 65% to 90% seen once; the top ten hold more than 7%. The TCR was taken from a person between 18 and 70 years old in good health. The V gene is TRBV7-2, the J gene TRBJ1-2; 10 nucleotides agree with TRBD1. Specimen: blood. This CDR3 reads CASSLGQGAGGYTF. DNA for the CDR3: TGTGCCAGCAGCTTAGGACAGGGGGCGGGCGGCTACACCTTC.